A selection of T cell receptor beta chains follows, all from one sample in a study of cytomegalovirus exposure and HLA in healthy donors. Generated by immunoSEQ multiplex PCR, the TCRdb table keeps only in-frame clones and is missing some. The profile shows about 160,000 clones, more than 65% of them singletons. Sequenced sample: PBMCs. Source of these receptors: a man between 45 and 60 years old in good health and CMV-seropositive. The CDR3 runs from the conserved cysteine through the conserved F or W. The order of the fields is J gene, D gene, V gene, clone size, CDR3 DNA, CDR3 protein. The D gene is left open where the match is weak. The size entry is marked missing in some rows and otherwise reads once, few, many or a size class.

TRBJ2-4,TRBD1,TRBV27,.,TGTGCCAGCAGTCGCCGGACAGGGGTGTTTAAAAACATTCAGTACTTC,CASSRRTGVFKNIQYF
TRBJ1-1,.,TRBV7-8,.,TGTGCCAGCAGCTTACACAGGAACACTGAAGCTTTCTTT,CASSLHRNTEAFF
TRBJ2-2,.,TRBV30,.,TGTGCCTGGAGATATATCTCGGGGAATGGTGGGGAGCTGTTTTTT,CAWRYISGNGGELFF
TRBJ1-4,.,TRBV5-6,.,TGTGCCAGCAGCGCCTTAGCCGGTGAACTGTTTTTT,CASSALAGELFF
TRBJ1-5,.,TRBV19,.,TGTGCCAGTAGTATGGGAGCAGTAGGCAGCAATCAGCCCCAGCATTTT,CASSMGAVGSNQPQHF
TRBJ2-3,TRBD1,TRBV4-1,few,TGCGCCAGCAGTCAGACCGGACAGGGCTCAGATACGCAGTATTTT,CASSQTGQGSDTQYF
TRBJ2-5,TRBD2,TRBV6-6,.,TGTGCCAGCAGTTACCCGGGACTAAAGGAGACCCAGTACTTC,CASSYPGLKETQYF
TRBJ2-3,.,TRBV7-9,.,TGTGCCAGCAGCTTAGCCCTGGCAAGCACAGATACGCAGTATTTT,CASSLALASTDTQYF
TRBJ2-2,TRBD1,TRBV6-1,.,TGTGCCAGCAGTGATCCGGGACAGAGGAACACCGGGGAGCTGTTTTTT,CASSDPGQRNTGELFF
TRBJ1-1,.,TRBV10-3,.,TGTGCCATCAGTGACGGAGCTTCGAACACTGAAGCTTTCTTT,CAISDGASNTEAFF
TRBJ2-2,.,TRBV4-1,.,TGCGCCAGCAGGGGGGGTTCGGCCGGGGAGCTGTTTTTT,CASRGGSAGELFF
TRBJ1-2,.,TRBV29-1,.,TGCAGCGTTGAAGACACTAACTATGGCTACACCTTC,CSVEDTNYGYTF
TRBJ2-1,TRBD1,TRBV15,.,TGTGCCACCAGCAGAGATCAAGGGACAGGGGCGCAGTTCTTC,CATSRDQGTGAQFF
TRBJ2-2,.,TRBV18,.,TGTGCCAGCTCAGGGAGCACCGGGGAGCTGTTTTTT,CASSGSTGELFF
TRBJ1-2,.,TRBV2,.,TGTGCCAGCGGCGGCAGGGTCTATGGCTACACCTTC,CASGGRVYGYTF
TRBJ2-3,TRBD2,TRBV4-1,.,TGCGCCAGCAGCCAAGACCAGCGGGGGGTTCGCACAGATACGCAGTATTTT,CASSQDQRGVRTDTQYF
TRBJ1-2,.,TRBV4-1,.,TGCGCCAGCAGCCAAGACGGGATTAACTATGGCTACACCTTC,CASSQDGINYGYTF
TRBJ2-5,TRBD1,TRBV10-3,.,TGTGCCATCAGTGAGTCGATAGGGACAGGAGAGACCCAGTACTTC,CAISESIGTGETQYF
TRBJ1-5,.,TRBV19,.,TGTGCCAGTAGTATTTCGGGGGGCTTGAATCAGCCCCAGCATTTT,CASSISGGLNQPQHF
TRBJ2-7,TRBD1,TRBV27,.,TGTGCCAGCAGTCCGACCCCCGGGACAGGGTACTACGAGCAGTACTTC,CASSPTPGTGYYEQYF
TRBJ1-5,.,TRBV6-1,.,TGTGCCAGCAGTTTCGATCAGCCCCAGCATTTT,CASSFDQPQHF
TRBJ2-3,TRBD2,TRBV5-4,.,TGTGCCAGCAGCTTGTCGTGGCTAGCGGGGAGAAACACAGATACGCAGTATTTT,CASSLSWLAGRNTDTQYF